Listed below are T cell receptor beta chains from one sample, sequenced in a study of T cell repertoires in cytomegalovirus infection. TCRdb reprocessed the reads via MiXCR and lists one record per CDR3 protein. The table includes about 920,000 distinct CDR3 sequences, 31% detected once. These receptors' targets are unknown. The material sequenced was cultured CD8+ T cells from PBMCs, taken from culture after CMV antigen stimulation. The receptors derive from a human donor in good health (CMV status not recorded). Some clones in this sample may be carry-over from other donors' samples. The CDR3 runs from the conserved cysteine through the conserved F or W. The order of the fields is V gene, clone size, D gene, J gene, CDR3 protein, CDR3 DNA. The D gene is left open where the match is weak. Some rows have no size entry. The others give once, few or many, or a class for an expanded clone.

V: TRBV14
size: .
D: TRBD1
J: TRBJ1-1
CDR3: CASSQAAGGTTAFF
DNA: TGTGCCAGCAGCCAAGCCGCAGGGGGGACGACAGCTTTCTTT

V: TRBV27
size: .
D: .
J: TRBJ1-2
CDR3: CASRGGAIYGYTF
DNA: TGTGCCAGCAGGGGGGGAGCGATCTATGGCTACACCTTC

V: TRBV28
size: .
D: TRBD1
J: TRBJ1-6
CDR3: CASTTSGQGYPLNSPLHF
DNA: TGTGCCAGCACCACCTCCGGACAGGGATATCCCTTAAATTCACCCCTCCACTTT

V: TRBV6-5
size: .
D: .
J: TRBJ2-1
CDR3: CATRPTGGASSEQFF
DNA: TGTGCCACCCGACCTACTGGGGGGGCCAGTAGTGAGCAGTTCTTC

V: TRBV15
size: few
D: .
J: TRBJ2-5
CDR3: CATSRQESLETQYF
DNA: TGTGCCACCAGCAGACAGGAATCGTTAGAGACCCAGTACTTC

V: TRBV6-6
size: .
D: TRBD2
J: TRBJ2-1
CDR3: CASSYSPSGGTDNEQFF
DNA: TGTGCCAGCAGTTACTCCCCTAGCGGGGGGACGGACAATGAGCAGTTCTTC

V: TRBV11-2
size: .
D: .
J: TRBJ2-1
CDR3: CASITYGGWEQFF
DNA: TGTGCCAGCATCACCTATGGGGGGTGGGAGCAGTTCTTC

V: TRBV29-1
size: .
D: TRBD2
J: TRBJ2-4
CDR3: CSVVSGGANRMAKNIQYF
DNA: TGCAGCGTTGTGAGCGGGGGGGCCAATCGAATGGCCAAAAACATTCAGTACTTC

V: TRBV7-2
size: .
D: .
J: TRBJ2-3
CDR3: CASSPSLPGEGTDTQYF
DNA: TGTGCCAGCAGCCCCTCCCTTCCGGGGGAGGGCACAGATACGCAGTATTTT

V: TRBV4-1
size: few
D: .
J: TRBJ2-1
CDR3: CASSQVGLMDEQFF
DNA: TGCGCCAGCAGCCAAGTAGGACTAATGGATGAGCAGTTCTTC

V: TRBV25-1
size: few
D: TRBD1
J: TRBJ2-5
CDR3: CASSDPWTGEETQYF
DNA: TGTGCCAGCAGTGACCCATGGACAGGGGAAGAGACCCAGTACTTC

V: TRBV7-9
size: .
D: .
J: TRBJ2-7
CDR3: CASSQTGIDPSYEQYF
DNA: TGTGCCAGCAGTCAGACGGGGATCGACCCCTCCTACGAGCAGTACTTC

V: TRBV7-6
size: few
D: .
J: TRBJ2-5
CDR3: CASSSTGRIQETQYF
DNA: TGTGCCAGCAGCTCAACAGGGAGGATCCAAGAGACCCAGTACTTC

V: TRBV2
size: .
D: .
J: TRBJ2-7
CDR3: CASSESRDEQYF
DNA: TGTGCCAGCAGTGAATCGAGGGACGAGCAGTACTTC

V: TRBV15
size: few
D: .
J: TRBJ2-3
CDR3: CATSRGSGITDTQYF
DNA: TGTGCCACCAGCAGAGGAAGCGGTATCACAGATACGCAGTATTTT

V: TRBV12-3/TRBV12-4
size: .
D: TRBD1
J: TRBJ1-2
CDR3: CASMGGTGGIMGYGYTF
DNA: TGTGCCAGCATGGGAGGAACAGGGGGCATAATGGGCTATGGCTACACCTTC

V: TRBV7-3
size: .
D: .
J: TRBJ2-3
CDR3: CASSLIVKDTQYF
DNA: TGTGCCAGCAGCTTAATTGTCAAAGATACGCAGTATTTT

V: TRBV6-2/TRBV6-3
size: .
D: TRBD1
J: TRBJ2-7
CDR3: CASSERTGGPFYEQYF
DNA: TGTGCCAGCAGTGAGCGTACAGGGGGTCCTTTCTACGAGCAGTACTTC

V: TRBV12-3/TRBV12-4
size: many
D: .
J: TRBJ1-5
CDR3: CASSTHKVGDQPQHF
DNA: TGTGCCAGCAGTACCCACAAGGTCGGGGATCAGCCCCAGCATTTT

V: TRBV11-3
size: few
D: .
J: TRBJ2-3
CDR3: CASSWLVTDTQYF
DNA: TGTGCCAGCAGCTGGTTGGTCACAGATACGCAGTATTTT

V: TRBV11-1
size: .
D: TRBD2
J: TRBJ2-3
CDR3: CASSSVGLAFPVDTQYF
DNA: TGTGCCAGCAGCTCCGTGGGACTAGCGTTCCCCGTTGATACGCAGTATTTT

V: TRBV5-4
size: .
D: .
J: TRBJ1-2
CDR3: CASSSARVGYTF
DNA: TGTGCCAGCAGCTCGGCTAGGGTTGGCTACACCTTC

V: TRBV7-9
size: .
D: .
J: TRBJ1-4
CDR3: CASSLGLGGEKLFF
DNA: TGTGCCAGCAGCTTAGGTTTGGGCGGCGAAAAACTGTTTTTT

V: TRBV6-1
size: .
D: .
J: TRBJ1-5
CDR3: CASSGHRGPNQPQHF
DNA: TGTGCCAGCAGTGGGCATCGAGGCCCTAATCAGCCCCAGCATTTT

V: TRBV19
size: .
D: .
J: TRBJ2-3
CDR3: CASSIYSNDTQYF
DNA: TGTGCCAGTAGTATTTATAGCAACGATACGCAGTATTTT

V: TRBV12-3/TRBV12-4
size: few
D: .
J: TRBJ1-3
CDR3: CASSSSVGNTIYF
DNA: TGTGCCAGCAGTTCCTCAGTCGGAAACACCATATATTTT

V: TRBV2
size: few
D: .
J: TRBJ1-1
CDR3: CASSEGGGPEAFF
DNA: TGTGCCAGCAGTGAGGGGGGCGGGCCTGAAGCTTTCTTT

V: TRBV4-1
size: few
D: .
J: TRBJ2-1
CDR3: CASSPPRPGNEQFF
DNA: TGCGCCAGCAGCCCCCCGAGGCCGGGTAATGAGCAGTTCTTC

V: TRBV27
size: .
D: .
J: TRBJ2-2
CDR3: CASSFRDNTGELFF
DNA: TGTGCCAGCAGTTTCCGAGATAACACCGGGGAGCTGTTTTTT

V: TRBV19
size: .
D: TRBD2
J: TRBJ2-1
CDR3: CASSIQGGGHYNEQFF
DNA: TGTGCCAGTAGTATTCAGGGCGGGGGGCACTACAATGAGCAGTTCTTC

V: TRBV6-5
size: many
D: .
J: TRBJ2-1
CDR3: CASSPDPGSGRDEQFF
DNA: TGTGCCAGCAGTCCAGACCCCGGTTCGGGCAGGGATGAGCAGTTCTTC

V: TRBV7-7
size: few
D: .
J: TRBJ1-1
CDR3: CASSAGWNTEAFF
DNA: TGTGCTAGCAGTGCGGGATGGAACACTGAAGCTTTCTTT

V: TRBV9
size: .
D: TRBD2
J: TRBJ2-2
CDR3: CASSGAGANTGELFF
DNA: TGTGCCAGCAGTGGTGCGGGAGCGAACACCGGGGAGCTGTTTTTT

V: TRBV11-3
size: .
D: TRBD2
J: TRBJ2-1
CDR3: CASSSGLAGGPGEQFF
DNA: TGTGCCAGCAGCTCGGGACTAGCGGGGGGGCCGGGTGAGCAGTTCTTC

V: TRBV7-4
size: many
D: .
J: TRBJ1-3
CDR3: CASSLREMGNTIYF
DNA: TGTGCCAGCAGCTTACGGGAGATGGGAAACACCATATATTTT

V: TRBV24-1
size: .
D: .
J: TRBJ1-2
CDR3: CAISGEDGGYTF
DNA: TGTGCCATCAGTGGAGAGGACGGGGGCTACACCTTC

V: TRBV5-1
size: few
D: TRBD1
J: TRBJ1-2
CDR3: CASTTGGIGGGYTF
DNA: TGCGCCAGCACGACAGGGGGCATTGGGGGTGGCTACACCTTC

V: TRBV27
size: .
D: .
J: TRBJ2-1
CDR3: CASSFGRAREQFF
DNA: TGTGCCAGCAGTTTCGGACGAGCTCGGGAGCAGTTCTTC

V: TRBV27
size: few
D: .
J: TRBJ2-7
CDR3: CASSQSSFYEQYF
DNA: TGTGCCAGCAGCCAATCTAGTTTCTACGAGCAGTACTTC

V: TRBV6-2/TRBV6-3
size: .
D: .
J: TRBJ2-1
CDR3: CASSKTRDEQFF
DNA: TGTGCCAGCAGTAAGACTAGGGATGAGCAGTTCTTC

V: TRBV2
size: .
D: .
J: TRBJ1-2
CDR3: CASRRGLGYTF
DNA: TGTGCCAGCAGACGTGGGCTTGGCTACACCTTC

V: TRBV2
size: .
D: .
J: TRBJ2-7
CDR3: CASSTDRDEQYF
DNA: TGTGCCAGCAGTACGGACAGAGACGAGCAGTACTTC

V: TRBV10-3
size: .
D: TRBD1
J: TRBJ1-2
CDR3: CAISERQGKGYGYTF
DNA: TGTGCCATCAGCGAACGACAGGGTAAAGGTTATGGCTACACCTTC